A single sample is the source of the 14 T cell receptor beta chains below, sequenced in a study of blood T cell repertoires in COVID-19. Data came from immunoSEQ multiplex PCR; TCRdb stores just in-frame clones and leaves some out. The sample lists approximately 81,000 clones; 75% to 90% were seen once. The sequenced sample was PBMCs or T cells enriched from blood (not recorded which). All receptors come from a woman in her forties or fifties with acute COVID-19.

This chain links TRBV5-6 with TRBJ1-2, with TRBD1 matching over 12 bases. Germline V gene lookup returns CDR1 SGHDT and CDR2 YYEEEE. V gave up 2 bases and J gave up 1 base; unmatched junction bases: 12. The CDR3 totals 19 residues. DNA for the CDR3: TGTGCCAGCAGCTTAGGCCTCCGGGACAGGGGGCGATATAACTATGGCTACACCTTC. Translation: CASSLGLRDRGRYNYGYTF.

The CDR3 sequence is CATSPNRVNYGYTF. As DNA, the CDR3 is TGTGCCACCTCTCCCAACAGGGTTAACTATGGCTACACCTTC. The rearrangement links TRBV18 to TRBJ1-2; D may be TRBD1 (6 bases). The ends were cut back, 10 bases at V and 1 base at J, with 16 bases in the middle. Germline CDR1 KGHSH, CDR2 LQKENI. The CDR3 sequence is 14 residues long.

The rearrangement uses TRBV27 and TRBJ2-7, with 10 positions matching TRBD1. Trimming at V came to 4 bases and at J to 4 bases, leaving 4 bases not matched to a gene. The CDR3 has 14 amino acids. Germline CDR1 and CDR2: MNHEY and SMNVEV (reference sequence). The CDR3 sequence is CASSSGQGIYEQYF. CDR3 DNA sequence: TGTGCCAGCAGTTCGGGACAGGGGATTTACGAGCAGTACTTC.

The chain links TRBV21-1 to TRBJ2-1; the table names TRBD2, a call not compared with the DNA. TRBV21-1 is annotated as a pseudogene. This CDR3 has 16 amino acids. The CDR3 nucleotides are TGTGCCAGCAGCCCCCGGACTAGCGGGAGCTACAATGAGCAGTTCTTC. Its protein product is CASSPRTSGSYNEQFF.

This chain's CDR3 is CASSQVSTGELFF. DNA of the CDR3: TGCGCCAGCAGCCAAGTCAGCACCGGGGAGCTGTTTTTT. V and J are TRBV4-1 and TRBJ2-2; no reliable D call. CDR1 is MGHRA, CDR2 YSYEKL, per germline. Trimming left V 1 base short and J 4 bases short, with 4 bases between. The CDR3 contains 13 residues.

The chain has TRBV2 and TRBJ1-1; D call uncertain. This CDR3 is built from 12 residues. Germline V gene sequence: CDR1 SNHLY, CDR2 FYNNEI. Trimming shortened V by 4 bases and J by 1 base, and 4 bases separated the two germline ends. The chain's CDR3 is CASSVSNTEAFF. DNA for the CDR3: TGTGCCAGCAGTGTATCGAACACTGAAGCTTTCTTT.

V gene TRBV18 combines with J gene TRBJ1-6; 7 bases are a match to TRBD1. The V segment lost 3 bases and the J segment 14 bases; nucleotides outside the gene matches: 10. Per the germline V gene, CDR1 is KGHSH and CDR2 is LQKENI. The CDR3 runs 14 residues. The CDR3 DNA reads TGTGCCAGCTCACCCGCAGGGGGAGACTCGACCCTCCACTTT. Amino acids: CASSPAGGDSTLHF.

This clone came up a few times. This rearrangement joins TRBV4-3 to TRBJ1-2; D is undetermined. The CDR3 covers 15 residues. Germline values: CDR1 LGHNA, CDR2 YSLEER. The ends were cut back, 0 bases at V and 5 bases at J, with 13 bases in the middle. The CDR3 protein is CASSQDHSPRYGYTF. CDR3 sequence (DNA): TGCGCCAGCAGCCAAGATCACTCCCCCCGGTATGGCTACACCTTC.

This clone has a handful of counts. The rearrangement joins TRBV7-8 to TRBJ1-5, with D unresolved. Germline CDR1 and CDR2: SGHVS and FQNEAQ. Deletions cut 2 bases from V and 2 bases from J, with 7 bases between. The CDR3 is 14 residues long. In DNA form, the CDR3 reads TGTGCCAGCAGCTTACGGTTTGGCAATCAGCCCCAGCATTTT. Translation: CASSLRFGNQPQHF. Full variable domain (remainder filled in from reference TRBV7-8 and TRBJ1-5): GAGVSQSPRYKVAKRGQDVALRCDPISGHVSLFWYQQALGQGPEFLTYFQNEAQLDKSGLPSDRFFAERPEGSVSTLKIQRTQQEDSAVYLCASSLRFGNQPQHFGDGTRLSIL.

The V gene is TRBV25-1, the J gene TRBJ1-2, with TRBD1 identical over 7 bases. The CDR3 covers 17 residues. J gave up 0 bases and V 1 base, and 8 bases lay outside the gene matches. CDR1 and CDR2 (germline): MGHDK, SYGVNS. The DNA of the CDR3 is TGTGCCAGCAGTGAATTAGAGGGGGCGACTCCTAACTATGGCTACACCTTC. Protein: CASSELEGATPNYGYTF.

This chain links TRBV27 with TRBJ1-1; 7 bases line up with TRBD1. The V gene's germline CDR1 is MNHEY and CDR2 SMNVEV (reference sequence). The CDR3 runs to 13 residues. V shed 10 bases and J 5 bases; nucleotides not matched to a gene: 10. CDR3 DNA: TGTGCCACCAAGGGGGCAGGGGGAACTGAAGCTTTCTTT. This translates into CATKGAGGTEAFF.

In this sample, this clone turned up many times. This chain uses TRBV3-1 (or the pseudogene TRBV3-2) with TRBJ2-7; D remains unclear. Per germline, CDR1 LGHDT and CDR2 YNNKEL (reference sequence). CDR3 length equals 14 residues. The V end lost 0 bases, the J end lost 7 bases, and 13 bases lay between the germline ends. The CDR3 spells CASSQDVSPFEQYF. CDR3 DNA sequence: TGTGCCAGCAGCCAAGATGTTTCCCCCTTTGAGCAGTACTTC.

The CDR3 spells CASSQGSGGYNEQFF. DNA of the CDR3: TGTGCCAGCAGCCAAGGAAGCGGGGGCTACAATGAGCAGTTCTTC. The chain uses TRBV3-1 (or the pseudogene TRBV3-2) and TRBJ2-1, with 8 bases aligning to TRBD2. Unmatched junction bases numbered 2, after V lost 1 base and J lost 3 bases. Per the germline V gene, CDR1 is LGHDT and CDR2 is YNNKEL (reference sequence). The CDR3 sequence is 15 residues long.

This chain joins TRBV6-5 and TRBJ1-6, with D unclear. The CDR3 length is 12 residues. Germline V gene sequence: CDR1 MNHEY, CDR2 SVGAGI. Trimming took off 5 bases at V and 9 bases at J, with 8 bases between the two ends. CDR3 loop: CASSRGVSPLHF. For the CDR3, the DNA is TGTGCCAGCAGTCGCGGCGTTTCACCCCTCCACTTT.